This is a list of T cell receptor beta chains from one sample in a study of blood T cells in healthy people across ages. TCRdb reanalysed the 5' RACE reads using MiXCR and keeps one entry per CDR3 protein. The data hold 750,000 to 1,000,000 distinct CDR3 sequences, with about 28% observed a single time. The data were also submitted as part of a second study, on T cells of mothers and their children.

The sample comprised blood. Receptor source: a woman aged 35 to 49 in good health. CDR3s include the opening cysteine and the closing phenylalanine or tryptophan. A D gene is named only where the DNA matches it firmly. Rows give clone size only sometimes, using once, few, many, or a class for an expanded clone.

>TRBJ1-5|TRBV20-1|.|.
CSARAPGGGNQPQHF
TGCAGTGCTAGAGCTCCGGGGGGAGGTAATCAGCCCCAGCATTTT
>TRBJ1-2|TRBV6-5|.|.
CASSYMGLQGYTF
TGTGCCAGCAGTTACATGGGGCTACAGGGCTACACCTTC
>TRBJ2-5|TRBV9|.|.
CASSVIGGGEQYF
TGTGCCAGCAGCGTCATAGGGGGGGGAGAGCAGTACTTC
>TRBJ2-5|TRBV4-3|TRBD2|once
CASSQDRLAGQETQYF
TGCGCCAGCAGCCAAGATCGGCTAGCGGGGCAAGAGACCCAGTACTTC
>TRBJ1-5|TRBV24-1|.|.
CATSEQGGNQPQHF
TGTGCCACCAGTGAACAGGGCGGCAATCAGCCCCAGCATTTT
>TRBJ2-7|TRBV28|.|.
CASSLRGQEYEQYF
TGTGCCAGCAGTTTACGGGGTCAGGAGTACGAGCAGTACTTC
>TRBJ2-5|TRBV7-2|.|once
CASSHAWTQYF
TGTGCCAGCAGCCACGCGTGGACCCAGTACTTC
>TRBJ2-5|TRBV18|.|few
CASFQSGRPIQETQYF
TGTGCCAGCTTCCAGAGTGGGAGACCAATCCAAGAGACCCAGTACTTC
>TRBJ1-2|TRBV28|.|many
CASTARIDGYTF
TGTGCCAGCACCGCCAGGATCGACGGCTACACCTTC
>TRBJ1-5|TRBV2|TRBD1|.
CASSGFGTGVNQPQHF
TGTGCCAGCAGCGGCTTCGGGACAGGGGTTAATCAGCCCCAGCATTTT
>TRBJ2-4|TRBV28|.|few
CASSPWRGEQYF
TGTGCCAGCAGCCCATGGAGGGGGGAGCAGTACTTC
>TRBJ1-2|TRBV20-1|.|many
CSARDQGGGYGYTF
TGCAGTGCTAGAGATCAGGGTGGAGGCTATGGCTACACCTTC
>TRBJ2-1|TRBV7-2|TRBD2|many
CASSSPGLAGSREQFF
TGTGCCAGCAGCTCCCCCGGGCTAGCGGGGTCCCGTGAGCAGTTCTTC
>TRBJ1-5|TRBV27|.|.
CASSSTWASQPQHF
TGTGCCAGCAGTTCGACATGGGCTTCGCAGCCCCAGCATTTT
>TRBJ1-2|TRBV20-1|TRBD1|.
CSAITYTQKQGDYGYTF
TGCAGTGCGATCACCTATACCCAAAAACAGGGGGACTATGGCTACACCTTC